Below are 17 T cell receptor beta chains sequenced from a single sample in a study of technical replicates of blood from a few donors (dated by TCRdb to the late 2010s). Library preparation was by the immunoSEQ multiplex PCR assay. TCRdb's version of the immuneACCESS table is confined to in-frame rearrangements and falls short of the full clone set. An unresolved V gene accounts for under half of the shortfall where checked; the remainder is of unknown origin. The sample table contains about 82,000 clones; only one count was recorded for just over 95% of them. The ten top clones hold 0.37% of the sample. The material sequenced was T cells isolated from PBMCs. The receptor set was obtained from a human donor in good health.

The chain links TRBV27 to TRBJ2-7; 8 bases match TRBD2. Per germline, CDR1 MNHEY and CDR2 SMNVEV (reference sequence). CDR3 length: 17 residues. The junction had 9 bases not matched to a gene; V was cut back by 1 base and J by 1 base. CDR3 sequence reads: CASSLLSGTSLSYEQYF. The CDR3 region has the DNA TGTGCCAGCAGTTTATTATCTGGGACTAGTCTTTCCTACGAGCAGTACTTC.

The chain couples TRBV4-1 to TRBJ2-7, with 7 bases fitting TRBD2. Looked up from germline, CDR1 is MGHRA and CDR2 is YSYEKL. With V trimmed by 0 bases and J by 2 bases, 7 bases remained unmatched. This CDR3 region has 16 residues. The CDR3: CASSQESGIKAYEQYF. CDR3 nucleotide sequence: TGCGCCAGCAGCCAAGAGAGCGGGATAAAAGCCTACGAGCAGTACTTC.

This chain's CDR3 is CASSLTGGHEQYF. The DNA for the CDR3 is TGTGCCAGCAGCTTAACTGGGGGCCACGAGCAGTACTTC. The chain combines TRBV7-2 with TRBJ2-7; a weak D match, TRBD1 (6 bases). CDR3 length: 13 residues. V lost 2 bases to trimming and J lost 5 bases, with 10 bases between them. From germline, CDR1 is SGHTA and CDR2 FQGNSA.

The V call is TRBV6-1, the J call TRBJ2-7; tentative D call: TRBD1 (5 bases). The CDR3 loop spans 13 amino acids. Germline lookup yields CDR1 MNHNS and CDR2 SASEGT. V lost 4 bases, J lost 2 bases, and 9 bases lay in between. The CDR3 spells CASSAREPYEQYF. As DNA, the CDR3 is TGTGCCAGCAGTGCCAGGGAACCCTACGAGCAGTACTTC.

The rearrangement uses TRBV2 and TRBJ2-1, with TRBD1 matching over 8 bases. This CDR3 is 15 amino acids long. Germline assignment: CDR1 SNHLY and CDR2 FYNNEI. V gave up 6 bases and J gave up 4 bases; unmatched junction bases: 8. The DNA of the CDR3 is TGTGCCAGCAGAGGGACAGGAGCCTCTTACAATGAGCAGTTCTTC. Its translation is CASRGTGASYNEQFF.

This chain connects TRBV6-5 to TRBJ2-7; 8 positions match TRBD1. J lost 0 bases, V lost 4 bases, and 5 bases had no gene match. In germline, CDR1 is MNHEY, CDR2 SVGAGI. The CDR3 loop spans 15 amino acids. This chain's CDR3 is CASSSPQGASYEQYF. The CDR3 nucleotides are TGTGCCAGCAGTTCCCCCCAGGGGGCCTCCTACGAGCAGTACTTC.

The CDR3 region has the DNA TGTGCCAGCAGCTCCTTCAGGGTAACAGTTGGCACTGAAGCTTTCTTT. Translating it yields CASSSFRVTVGTEAFF. V gene TRBV5-6 combines with J gene TRBJ1-1; tentatively, D is TRBD1 (5 bases). The CDR3 sequence is 16 residues long. CDR1 SGHDT and CDR2 YYEEEE come from the germline V gene. With 3 bases removed from V and 4 bases from J, the gap between germline ends came to 19 bases. The full variable domain, in which reference TRBV5-6 and TRBJ1-1 provide the parts outside the CDR3, is DAGVTQSPTHLIKTRGQQVTLRCSPKSGHDTVSWYQQALGQGPQFIFQYYEEEERQRGNFPDRFSGHQFPNYSSELNVNALLLGDSALYLCASSSFRVTVGTEAFFGQGTRLTVV.

This chain links TRBV10-3 with TRBJ2-1; D not resolved. This CDR3 has 15 amino acids. Trimming took 6 bases from V and 0 from J, leaving 12 bases between them. Per germline, CDR1 ENHRY and CDR2 SYGVKD. CDR3 sequence: CAISDLEVSYNEQFF. Written as DNA, the CDR3 is TGTGCCATCAGCGATTTAGAGGTCTCCTACAATGAGCAGTTCTTC.

The CDR3 DNA sequence: TGTGCCAGCAGCCGTATAACAGGGGGCTGGGGCGAGCAGTACTTC. Amino acids: CASSRITGGWGEQYF. The genes are TRBV7-9 and TRBJ2-7, with TRBD1 matching 9 bases. Germline V gives CDR1 SEHNR, CDR2 FQNEAQ (reference sequence). This CDR3 has 15 residues. The junction had 11 bases not matched to a gene; V was cut back by 5 bases and J by 6 bases. The full variable domain, with the rest looked up from reference TRBV7-9 and TRBJ2-7, is DTGVSQNPRHKITKRGQNVTFRCDPISEHNRLYWYRQTLGQGPEFLTYFQNEAQLEKSRLLSDRFSAERPKGSFSTLEIQRTEQGDSAMYLCASSRITGGWGEQYFGPGTRLTVT.

The V and J genes are TRBV4-2 and TRBJ2-5, with TRBD1 identical over 7 bases. J lost 2 bases, V lost 3 bases, and 6 bases had no gene match. Germline V lookup: CDR1 LGHNA, CDR2 YNFKEQ. The CDR3 length is 15 residues. CDR3 sequence (DNA): TGTGCCAGCAGCCAGATCGGGACAGAACAAGAGACCCAGTACTTC. Translating it yields CASSQIGTEQETQYF.

The chain links TRBV15 to TRBJ2-7; D might be TRBD2 (6 bases). The CDR3 loop spans 14 amino acids. V was trimmed by 5 bases and J by 0 bases, leaving 11 bases between them. The V gene's germline CDR1 is LNHNV and CDR2 YYDKDF (reference sequence). The CDR3 sequence is CATSRRGSSYEQYF. The CDR3 DNA sequence: TGTGCCACCAGCCGCCGGGGGTCCTCCTACGAGCAGTACTTC.

This chain links TRBV29-1 with TRBJ1-2; D uncertain. V lost 1 base to trimming and J lost 4 bases, with 13 bases between them. There are 14 residues in the CDR3. The germline CDR1 and CDR2 sequences are SQVTM and ANQGSEA. CDR3: CSVEVYSWAYGYTF. DNA for the CDR3: TGCAGCGTTGAAGTTTATTCATGGGCCTATGGCTACACCTTC.

The J gene is TRBJ2-3, the V gene TRBV7-6; D not certain. V was trimmed by 0 bases and J by 1 base, leaving 5 bases between them. The CDR3 contains 14 residues. Germline V gives CDR1 SGHVS, CDR2 FNYEAQ. The CDR3 is CASSLAPGTDTQYF. CDR3 in DNA: TGTGCCAGCAGCTTAGCCCCGGGCACAGATACGCAGTATTTT.

This chain joins TRBV7-9 and TRBJ2-7; TRBD1 matches 9 bases. Per germline, CDR1 SEHNR and CDR2 FQNEAQ (reference sequence). This CDR3 contains 13 residues. Trimming cost V 7 bases and J 2 bases; bases outside gene matches: 3. The CDR3 protein is CASTDRGTYEQYF. The CDR3 nucleotides are TGTGCCAGCACCGACAGGGGGACCTACGAGCAGTACTTC.

The J gene is TRBJ2-1, the V gene TRBV29-1, with 10 bases matching TRBD1. The V gene end was trimmed by 7 bases and the J gene end by 5 bases; junction bases not matched to a gene: 2. CDR3 length: 12 amino acids. Germline-derived CDR1 and CDR2 are SQVTM and ANQGSEA. CDR3 in amino acids: CSAGTGDNEQFF. The CDR3 bases are TGCAGCGCCGGGACAGGGGACAATGAGCAGTTCTTC.

This clone was recorded once. This chain connects TRBV29-1 to TRBJ2-1; possible D gene TRBD1, 5 bases. The V gene's germline CDR1 is SQVTM and CDR2 ANQGSEA. V dropped 4 bases and J dropped 0 bases, with 10 bases sitting between them. This CDR3 comprises 14 residues. The chain's CDR3 is CSVGEGASYNEQFF. The CDR3 DNA reads TGCAGCGTTGGGGAAGGGGCCTCCTACAATGAGCAGTTCTTC.

The V call is TRBV15, the J call TRBJ1-1; 7 bases fit TRBD1. Germline CDR1 is LNHNV and CDR2 is YYDKDF (reference sequence). This CDR3 is 16 amino acids long. V was clipped by 5 bases and J by 5 bases; unmatched bases: 14. CDR3 nucleotide sequence: TGTGCCACCAGCGCCTCACACTCTCAGGGGGGAACTGAAGCTTTCTTT. As protein: CATSASHSQGGTEAFF.